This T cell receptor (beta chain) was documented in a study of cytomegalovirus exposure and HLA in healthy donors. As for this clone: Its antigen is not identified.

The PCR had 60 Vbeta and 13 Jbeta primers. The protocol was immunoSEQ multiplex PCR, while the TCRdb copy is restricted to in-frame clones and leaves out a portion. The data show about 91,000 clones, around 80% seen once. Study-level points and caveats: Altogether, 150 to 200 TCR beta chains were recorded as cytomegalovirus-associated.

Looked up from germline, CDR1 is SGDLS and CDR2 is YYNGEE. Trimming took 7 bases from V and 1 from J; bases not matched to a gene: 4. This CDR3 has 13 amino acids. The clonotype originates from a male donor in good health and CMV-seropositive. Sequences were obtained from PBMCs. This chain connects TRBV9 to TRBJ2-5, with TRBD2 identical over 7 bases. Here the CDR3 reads CASGSGVQETQYF. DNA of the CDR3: TGTGCCAGCGGGAGCGGGGTCCAAGAGACCCAGTACTTC. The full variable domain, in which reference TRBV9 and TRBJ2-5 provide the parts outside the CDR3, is DSGVTQTPKHLITATGQRVTLRCSPRSGDLSVYWYQQSLDQGLQFLIQYYNGEERAKGNILERFSAQQFPDLHSELNLSSLELGDSALYFCASGSGVQETQYFGPGTRLLVL.